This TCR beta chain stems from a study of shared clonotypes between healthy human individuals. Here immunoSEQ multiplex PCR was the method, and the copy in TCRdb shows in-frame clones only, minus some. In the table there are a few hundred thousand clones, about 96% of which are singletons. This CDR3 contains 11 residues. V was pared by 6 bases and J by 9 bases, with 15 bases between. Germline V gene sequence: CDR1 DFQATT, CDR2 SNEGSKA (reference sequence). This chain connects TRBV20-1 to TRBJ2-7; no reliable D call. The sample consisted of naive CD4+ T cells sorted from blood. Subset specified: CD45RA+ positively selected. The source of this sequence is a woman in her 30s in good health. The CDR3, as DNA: TGCAGTGCCCAACCTAACTGGGGGCAGTACTTC. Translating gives CSAQPNWGQYF.